This T cell receptor beta chain was sequenced for a study of Ad26.COV2.S vaccination and SARS-CoV-2 variants. Study summary: Sample donor was a member of the COV1001 Ad26.COV2.S trial arm. Study-level points and caveats: Breadth of non-spike TCRs did not differ between vaccinees and placebo recipients.

The data were produced by immunoSEQ multiplex PCR, yet TCRdb's version contains in-frame clones alone and is incomplete. The sample carries more than 300,000 clones, approximately 80% recorded once. Noted treatment: roughly 18 received Ad26.COV2.S at low or high dose, single or two shots; about five received placebo; per-sample allocation not given. Sampling was done on day 63 after the first vaccine or placebo injection. Based in Boston, the donor was an adult of 18-55 years. Of note for this clone: Its specificity is not known.

CDR1 is WSHSY and CDR2 is SAAADI in the germline V gene. Trimming cost V 7 bases and J 1 base, with 12 bases left between them. The CDR3 extends over 14 amino acids. This material consisted of peripheral blood, taken in a trial of Ad26.COV2.S vaccine versus placebo. The gene calls are TRBV10-2 and TRBJ2-3, with D tentatively TRBD2 (6 bases). This receptor was identified in a person aged 18 to 65 who received the Ad26.COV2.S COVID-19 vaccine or a placebo. The CDR3 loop reads CASTPAGRTDTQYF. The CDR3 coding sequence is TGCGCCAGCACTCCCGCGGGGCGCACAGATACGCAGTATTTT.